The 19 T cell receptor beta chains in this list originate from one sample, sequenced in a study of T-cell memory formation after mild COVID-19. MiXCR, applied by TCRdb to the 5' RACE reads, yields one record per CDR3 protein. The sample yields about 210,000 distinct CDR3 sequences, 25% to 35% seen once. The sequencing input was PBMCs or a T cell subset sorted from them (not recorded which). The receptors were gathered from an adult woman who had mild COVID-19 (a few samples of this study predate the infection). Cell type and time point are not known.

This chain links TRBV7-2 with TRBJ1-3, with D hard to call. With 3 bases removed from V and 0 bases from J, the gap between germline ends came to 9 bases. The CDR3 runs 15 residues. Germline CDR1 SGHTA, CDR2 FQGNSA. The CDR3 DNA follows: TGTGCCAGCAGCTTTCAAGGTTTCTCTGGAAACACCATATATTTT. This gives the protein CASSFQGFSGNTIYF.

This chain uses TRBV7-6 with TRBJ2-7, with D maybe TRBD2 (5 bases). V lost 1 base and J lost 2, with 12 bases in between. This CDR3 region has 15 residues. Per germline, CDR1 SGHVS and CDR2 FNYEAQ. The CDR3 DNA follows: TGTGCCAGCAGCTTAGAGGGAGAGGGTACCTACGAGCAGTACTTC. Amino acids: CASSLEGEGTYEQYF.

The chain recombines TRBV20-1 with TRBJ1-1, with D perhaps matching TRBD1 (5 bases). V gave up 0 bases and J gave up 4 bases, with 12 bases separating them. CDR1 is DFQATT and CDR2 is SNEGSKA in the germline V gene (reference sequence). The CDR3 runs 14 residues. Written as DNA, the CDR3 is TGCAGTGCTAGAGAGAGGGGATCGAGCACTGAAGCTTTCTTT. Translated, it gives CSARERGSSTEAFF.

V usage is TRBV3-1 and J usage is TRBJ2-1; 7 positions agree with TRBD1. V dropped 3 bases and J dropped 9; count of bases not matched to a gene: 8. Germline CDR1 LGHDT, CDR2 YNNKEL (reference sequence). CDR3 length equals 14 residues. The CDR3 sequence: CASSQDNRGREQFF. The CDR3 DNA reads as TGTGCCAGCAGCCAGGATAACAGGGGACGTGAGCAGTTCTTC.

This clonotype was detected only a few times. The rearrangement links TRBV5-1 to TRBJ2-3; D perhaps matches TRBD2 (5 bases). The germline gives CDR1 SGHRS, CDR2 YFSETQ. The CDR3 is made up of 17 amino acids. Trimming cost V 4 bases and J 2 bases, with 20 bases left between them. CDR3 protein: CASSKYALAETTDTQYF. CDR3 DNA sequence: TGCGCCAGCAGCAAATACGCCCTAGCTGAGACCACAGATACGCAGTATTTT.

In its sample, this clonotype was seen many times. This rearrangement joins TRBV6-2 or TRBV6-3 to TRBJ2-2; 8 bases are a match to TRBD2. V was pared by 8 bases and J by 5 bases, with 4 bases of the junction left unmatched. CDR1 and CDR2 (germline): MNHEY, SVGEGT. CDR3 length: 13 amino acids. The CDR3 coding sequence is TGTGCCAGCGTAGCGGGATTGACCGGGGAGCTGTTTTTT. Amino acid sequence: CASVAGLTGELFF.

This chain joins TRBV2 and TRBJ1-2, with D hard to call. V was clipped by 6 bases and J by 0 bases, with 14 bases between them. The germline CDR1 and CDR2 sequences are SNHLY and FYNNEI. The CDR3 loop spans 15 amino acids. This CDR3 reads CASSPTTRTNYGYTF. As DNA, the CDR3 is TGTGCCAGCAGCCCGACGACACGTACTAACTATGGCTACACCTTC.

The chain links TRBV7-9 to TRBJ1-4, with unresolved D. The CDR3 contains 11 residues. Trimming took 4 bases from V and 10 from J, leaving 7 bases between them. Looked up from germline, CDR1 is SEHNR and CDR2 is FQNEAQ (reference sequence). CDR3: CASSYLGKLFF. CDR3 coding DNA: TGTGCCAGCAGCTACCTGGGAAAACTGTTTTTT.

The chain carries TRBV29-1 and TRBJ1-2; 9 nucleotides agree with TRBD1. After removal of 5 bases from V and 4 bases from J, the junction contained 5 bases not matched to a gene. CDR3 length: 13 amino acids. Germline CDR1 and CDR2: SQVTM and ANQGSEA. The CDR3 region has the DNA TGCAGCGTTTCGACAGGGGGTTTCTATGGCTACACCTTC. It yields the protein CSVSTGGFYGYTF.

The chain carries TRBV9 and TRBJ2-2, with D possibly called TRBD1 or TRBD2 (5 bases each). The CDR3 loop spans 17 amino acids. The V and J ends lost 4 bases and 5 bases respectively, with 21 bases between them. Germline V lookup: CDR1 SGDLS, CDR2 YYNGEE. CDR3 sequence reads: CASSLLPGTAGTGELFF. In DNA, the CDR3 is TGTGCCAGCAGCCTCTTACCCGGGACGGCCGGAACCGGGGAGCTGTTTTTT.

There are a few counts of this clonotype. The chain carries TRBV18 and TRBJ1-2, with TRBD1 matching over 9 bases. The CDR3 extends over 16 amino acids. The J segment lost 2 bases and the V segment lost 1 base, leaving 5 bases of the junction unmatched. The germline gives CDR1 KGHSH, CDR2 LQKENI. CDR3 residues: CASSPLRDRVNYGYTF. Written as DNA, the CDR3 is TGTGCCAGCTCACCACTAAGGGACAGGGTAAACTATGGCTACACCTTC.

The V gene is TRBV12-3 or TRBV12-4, the J gene TRBJ2-3; D ambiguous. Trimming cost V 6 bases and J 5 bases, with 9 bases left between them. The CDR3 spans 12 residues. This CDR3 reads CASSPDRDTQYF. Written as DNA, the CDR3 is TGTGCCAGCAGCCCCGATAGAGATACGCAGTATTTT.

This clonotype was picked up a small number of times. The chain couples TRBV11-2 to TRBJ1-1; D possibly corresponds to TRBD1 (6 bases). Germline CDR1 reads SGHAT; CDR2 reads FQNNGV. The CDR3 loop spans 14 amino acids. With 5 bases removed from V and 0 bases from J, the gap between germline ends came to 10 bases. The CDR3 DNA follows: TGTGCCAGCAGCCCCGACAGGATGAACACTGAAGCTTTCTTT. Translation gives CASSPDRMNTEAFF.

V is TRBV6-4 and J is TRBJ2-2; 8 bases map to TRBD1. The CDR3 runs to 15 residues. Germline V gene sequence: CDR1 MRHNA, CDR2 SNTAGT. V shed 6 bases, J shed 1 base, and the junction held 4 bases outside the gene matches. The CDR3 spells CASRPGTGNTGELFF. The CDR3 coding sequence is TGTGCCAGCAGACCCGGGACAGGGAACACCGGGGAGCTGTTTTTT.

The CDR3 DNA sequence: TGCGCCAGCAGCCCCACGTCTAGTCCTTCCTACGAGCAGTACTTC. Its translation: CASSPTSSPSYEQYF. J is TRBJ2-7 and V is TRBV5-1; D is undetermined. The V gene's germline CDR1 is SGHRS and CDR2 YFSETQ. This CDR3 comprises 15 residues. V lost 4 bases, J lost 1 base, and 15 bases lay in between.

This clonotype has a handful of counts. The chain links TRBV12-3 or TRBV12-4 to TRBJ2-3, with TRBD2 as a possible D gene (6 bases). The CDR3 totals 17 residues. Trimming shortened V by 1 base and J by 2 bases, and 16 bases separated the two germline ends. The CDR3, as DNA: TGTGCCAGCAGTTTAGAGGTATTAGCGGCCAACACAGATACGCAGTATTTT. Protein sequence: CASSLEVLAANTDTQYF.

This clonotype was seen only a few times. The chain is built from TRBV7-8 and TRBJ1-2; 7 bases map to TRBD1. The CDR3 consists of 16 residues. The trim removed 3 bases at V and 3 bases at J, leaving 10 bases unmatched. Germline V CDR1 and CDR2: SGHVS, FQNEAQ. CDR3 nucleotide sequence: TGTGCCAGCAGCTTCGCACAAGACAGGGTGGACTATGGCTACACCTTC. Translating gives CASSFAQDRVDYGYTF.

The chain carries TRBV19 and TRBJ1-2, with a weak D call TRBD1 (5 bases). The CDR3 has 12 residues. Germline V gene sequence: CDR1 LNHDA, CDR2 SQIVND (reference sequence). V was clipped by 6 bases and J by 5 bases, with 10 bases between them. The CDR3 nucleotides are TGTGCCAGTAGCCCGCGACAGTATGGCTACACCTTC. Its translation: CASSPRQYGYTF.

There are a few counts of this clonotype. The chain links TRBV2 to TRBJ1-4, with D possibly TRBD1 on 5 matching bases. Germline CDR1 is SNHLY and CDR2 is FYNNEI. CDR3 length equals 12 residues. Trimming removed 4 bases at V and 10 bases at J, with 10 bases between. The DNA for the CDR3 is TGTGCCAGCAGTGTAGGGGTGGGAAAACTGTTTTTT. Its translation: CASSVGVGKLFF.